This T cell receptor beta chain is from a study of lymphopenia after photon versus proton radiotherapy. General study findings and limits: Under photons, naive T cells and diversity fell while effector/memory populations rose. Post-nadir TCR diversity decline inversely tracked overall survival among those who died. After lymphocyte nadir, photon-treated repertoires showed oligoclonal expansion, especially CD8+ Temra.

TCRdb's copy holds only in-frame clones and misses some; the assay was immunoSEQ multiplex PCR. Of about 35,000 clones in the sample, roughly nine tenths are singletons; the top ten hold roughly 15%. The CDR3 has 16 amino acids. Looked up from germline, CDR1 is WSHSY and CDR2 is SAAADI. V lost 2 bases and J lost 0, with 11 bases in between. On this clone itself: Antigen: not known.

This sample comprised peripheral blood, obtained from a patient treated with photon-based radiotherapy. This clonotype was sampled from a man aged 55-75 years with cholangiocarcinoma. This rearrangement joins TRBV10-2 to TRBJ1-5, with D unclear. This CDR3 reads CASSEAEGYSNQPQHF. The CDR3 DNA reads TGCGCCAGCAGTGAGGCCGAGGGTTATAGCAATCAGCCCCAGCATTTT.